The present entry profiles one T cell receptor beta chain with its context. What it binds is unknown. Germline assignment: CDR1 LNHNV and CDR2 YYDKDF (reference sequence). The CDR3 extends over 16 amino acids. J gave up 3 bases and V 3 bases, and 5 bases lay outside the gene matches. All of the isolated RNA was reverse transcribed, so expressed TCRB transcripts were sequenced. Assay: immunoSEQ multiplex PCR; the TCRdb copy retains only in-frame clones and omits some. The repertoire has around 40,000 clones, 65% to 70% of them found once; the top ten carry about 1.7%. These data originate in a study of beta chain features in type 1 diabetes. Whole-study results and caveats: TCRB CDR3s from Type 1 diabetes patients were moderately but significantly shorter in all four CD4+ subsets.

Based on CD45RO/CCR7/CD25/CD127/CD95/CD27, CD4+ regulatory, stem cell-like memory, naive and central memory cells were sorted. This clonotype was sampled from a man aged 30 to 39 with type 1 diabetes. Some clones in this sample may be carry-over from other donors' samples. Sequenced material: Tregs from blood. The chain links TRBV15 to TRBJ2-2; 9 positions agree with TRBD2. The CDR3 sequence is CATSRGGGADTGELFF. The CDR3 nucleotides read TGTGCCACCAGCAGGGGCGGGGGGGCCGACACCGGGGAGCTGTTTTTT.